This entry features one T cell receptor (beta chain) sequence. Its target is unknown. Mismatch with germline at one junction end may stem from a read error. There were TCR beta CDR3 regions amplified from RNA transcripts. In the first-round RT-PCR of the TCR CDR3, the HTBI primer set was used. One entry per CDR3 protein, called by TCRdb with MiXCR from the multiplex PCR reads. The data hold about 770,000 distinct CDR3 sequences, with roughly a sixth observed a single time. The blood sample was taken at first hyperthyroidism diagnosis, before any ophthalmopathy symptoms. The length of the CDR3 is 18 residues. Germline CDR1 is SSHAT and CDR2 is FNYEAQ (reference sequence). This sample was taken from a study of T cells in Graves' hyperthyroidism and ophthalmopathy. General observations from the study: The model predicted ophthalmopathy a median approximately six months before onset.

Sequenced sample: blood. V usage is TRBV7-7 and J usage is TRBJ1-6; D gene uncertain. The clonotype comes from a woman between 45 and 60 years old with Graves' hyperthyroidism that later progressed to Graves' ophthalmopathy. The DNA of the CDR3 is TGTGCTAGCAGCCCCCCGATAAGCGTGAGCTCCTATAATTCACCCCTCCACTTT. Protein sequence: CASSPPISVSSYNSPLHF.